The following is a T cell receptor (beta chain) sequence with its context. Its antigen is as yet unknown. The data belong to a study of T cells in localized non-small cell lung cancer. Overall study results and limits: The highest T cell clonality was in uninvolved adjacent lung, above tumor. Appearances in adjacent lung were noted for a median 57 of the top 100 tumor clones.

The assay was immunoSEQ multiplex PCR, and TCRdb's table has in-frame clones only and misses some. The sample records about 57,000 clones, roughly nine tenths being singletons. In germline, CDR1 is KGHSH, CDR2 LQKENI. The CDR3 is made up of 16 amino acids. V lost 2 bases, J lost 3 bases, and 3 bases stayed unmatched. The chain carries TRBV18 and TRBJ2-2; 10 nucleotides align to TRBD2. The receptor comes from a man between 40 and 70 years old with stage I lung adenocarcinoma. Sample: peripheral blood, taken before any cancer treatment. Here the CDR3 DNA reads TGTGCCAGCTCACCAAGGCTAGCGGGGGACACCGGGGAGCTGTTTTTT. This codes for CASSPRLAGDTGELFF.